These 2 T cell receptor beta chains were sequenced from one sample in a study of PD-1 blockade in classical Hodgkin lymphoma. Sequencing used immunoSEQ multiplex PCR; TCRdb keeps in-frame clones, though not all of them. The profile shows over 50,000 clones, 87% of them singletons. The time point was: cycle 4 day 1 (C4D1), after 6 weeks of nivolumab. Brentuximab vedotin exposure varied, and every patient relapsed after autologous stem cell transplantation. The sequences come from peripheral blood mononuclear cells (PBMCs), collected before the fourth cycle of nivolumab. The receptors originated from a human donor with classical Hodgkin lymphoma.

The rearrangement joins TRBV6-5 to TRBJ1-6; D is uncertain. The germline CDR1 and CDR2 sequences are MNHEY and SVGAGI. The length of the CDR3 is 14 residues. The ends were cut back, 8 bases at V and 6 bases at J, with 14 bases in the middle. This CDR3 is CASAWGSSNSPLHF. The CDR3 DNA is TGTGCCAGCGCTTGGGGTTCTTCTAATTCACCCCTCCACTTT.

The V gene is TRBV5-1, the J gene TRBJ1-2; D possibly corresponds to TRBD1 (5 bases). Trimming took off 4 bases at V and 6 bases at J, with 16 bases between the two ends. Germline V CDR1 and CDR2: SGHRS, YFSETQ. The CDR3 consists of 14 residues. The chain's CDR3 is CASSGQGLSHGYTF. The CDR3 DNA follows: TGCGCCAGCAGCGGGCAGGGCCTTAGCCATGGCTACACCTTC.